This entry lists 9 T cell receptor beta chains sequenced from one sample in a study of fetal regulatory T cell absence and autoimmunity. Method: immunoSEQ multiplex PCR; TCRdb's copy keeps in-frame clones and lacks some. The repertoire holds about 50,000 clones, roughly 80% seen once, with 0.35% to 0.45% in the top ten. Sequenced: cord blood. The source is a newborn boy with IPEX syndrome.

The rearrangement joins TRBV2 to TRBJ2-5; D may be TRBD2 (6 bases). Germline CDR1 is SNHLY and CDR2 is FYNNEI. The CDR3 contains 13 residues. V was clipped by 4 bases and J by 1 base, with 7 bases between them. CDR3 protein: CASSGGVQETQYF. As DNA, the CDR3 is TGTGCCAGCAGTGGCGGGGTCCAAGAGACCCAGTACTTC.

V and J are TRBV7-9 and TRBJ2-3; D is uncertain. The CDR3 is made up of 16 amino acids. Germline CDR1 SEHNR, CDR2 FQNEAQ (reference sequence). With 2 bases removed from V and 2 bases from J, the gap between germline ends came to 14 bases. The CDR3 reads CASSLNADIVTDTQYF. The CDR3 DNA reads TGTGCCAGCAGCTTAAATGCGGATATAGTCACAGATACGCAGTATTTT. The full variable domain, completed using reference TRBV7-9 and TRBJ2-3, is DTGVSQNPRHKITKRGQNVTFRCDPISEHNRLYWYRQTLGQGPEFLTYFQNEAQLEKSRLLSDRFSAERPKGSFSTLEIQRTEQGDSAMYLCASSLNADIVTDTQYFGPGTRLTVL.

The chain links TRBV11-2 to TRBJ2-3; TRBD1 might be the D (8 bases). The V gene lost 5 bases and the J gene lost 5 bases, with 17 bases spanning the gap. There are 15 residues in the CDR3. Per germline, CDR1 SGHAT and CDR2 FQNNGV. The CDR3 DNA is TGTGCCAGCAGCGGTTGGACAGGGAGGGGAGATACGCAGTATTTT. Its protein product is CASSGWTGRGDTQYF.

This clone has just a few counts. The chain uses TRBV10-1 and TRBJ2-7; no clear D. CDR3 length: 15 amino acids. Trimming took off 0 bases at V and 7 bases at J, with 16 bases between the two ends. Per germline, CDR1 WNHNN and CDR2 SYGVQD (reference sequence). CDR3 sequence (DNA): TGCGCCAGCAGTGAGTCGACCGCCCCCTGGGGAGAGCAGTACTTC. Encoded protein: CASSESTAPWGEQYF.

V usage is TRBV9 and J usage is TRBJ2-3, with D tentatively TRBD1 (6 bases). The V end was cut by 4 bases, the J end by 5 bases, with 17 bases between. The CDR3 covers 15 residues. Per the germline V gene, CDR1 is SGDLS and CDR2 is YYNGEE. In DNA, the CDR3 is TGTGCCAGCAGCTCCCGGGACCCAGGGGTAGATACGCAGTATTTT. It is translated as CASSSRDPGVDTQYF.

The CDR3 DNA is TGCGCCAGCAGCCCTGAGCGGAGCACTGAAGCTTTCTTT. Translated: CASSPERSTEAFF. The chain is built from TRBV4-3 and TRBJ1-1; D unresolved. The germline V and J ends were trimmed by 4 bases and 4 bases, with 10 bases remaining between them. This CDR3 contains 13 residues. Germline CDR1 reads LGHNA; CDR2 reads YSLEER.

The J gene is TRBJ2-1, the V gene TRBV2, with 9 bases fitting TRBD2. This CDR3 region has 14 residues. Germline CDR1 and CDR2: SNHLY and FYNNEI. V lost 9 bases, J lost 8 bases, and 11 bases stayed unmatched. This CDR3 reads CARALAGGPDEQFF. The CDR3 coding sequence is TGTGCCAGAGCCCTGGCGGGAGGGCCAGATGAGCAGTTCTTC.

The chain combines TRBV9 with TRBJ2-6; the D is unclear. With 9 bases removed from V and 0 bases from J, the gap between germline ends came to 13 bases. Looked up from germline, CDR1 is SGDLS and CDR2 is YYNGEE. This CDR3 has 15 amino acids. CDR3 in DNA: TGTGCCACCCCGACTTCCACCTCTGGGGCCAACGTCCTGACTTTC. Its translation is CATPTSTSGANVLTF.

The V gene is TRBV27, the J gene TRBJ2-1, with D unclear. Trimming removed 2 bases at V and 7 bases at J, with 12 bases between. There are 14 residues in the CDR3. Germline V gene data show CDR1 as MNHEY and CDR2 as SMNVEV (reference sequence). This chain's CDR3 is CASSLVRWANEQFF. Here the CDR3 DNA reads TGTGCCAGCAGTTTAGTTCGTTGGGCGAATGAGCAGTTCTTC.